This T cell receptor beta chain was sequenced for a study of blood T cells in healthy people across ages. A J-beta primer mix and a sample-barcoded 5' primer were used in a second PCR of about 7 to 12 cycles. Each cDNA molecule received a tag from a template-switch adaptor that had 12 random nucleotides. In TCRdb, the 5' RACE reads were re-called with MiXCR into one record per CDR3 protein. The sample contains around 1.5 million distinct CDR3 sequences, around two fifths of which appear only once. In germline, CDR1 is DFQATT, CDR2 SNEGSKA (reference sequence). This CDR3 comprises 13 residues. A word on this clonotype: One end of the junction does not line up with germline, which may come from a read error.

The chain links TRBV20-1 to TRBJ2-5, with TRBD2 matching 7 bases. The clonotype originates from a woman between 18 and 30 years old in good health. What was sequenced was blood. CDR3 bases: TGCAGTGCTAGGGGGGGGGAGGAAGAGACCCAGTACTTT. The encoded protein is CSARGGEEETQYF.